Below, 29 T cell receptor beta chains from the same sample are listed, as sequenced in a study of cytomegalovirus exposure and HLA in healthy donors. Use of 60 Vbeta and 13 Jbeta primers characterized the PCR. TCRdb's copy holds only in-frame clones and misses some; the assay was immunoSEQ multiplex PCR. The table records under 150,000 clones, roughly 80% of them present only once. Sequenced: PBMCs. These receptors came from a woman in her forties in good health and CMV-seropositive.

The table lists this clone with a few counts. The rearrangement uses TRBV2 and TRBJ2-5; 7 bases match TRBD1. Trimming at V came to 6 bases and at J to 3 bases, leaving 13 bases not matched to a gene. The CDR3 has 16 amino acids. In germline, CDR1 is SNHLY, CDR2 FYNNEI. The CDR3 spells CASREDRGTAKETQYF. The CDR3 DNA is TGTGCCAGCAGAGAGGATCGAGGGACAGCCAAAGAGACCCAGTACTTC.

J is TRBJ2-3 and V is TRBV2, with 8 bases lining up with TRBD1. The germline gives CDR1 SNHLY, CDR2 FYNNEI. Trimming cost V 4 bases and J 3 bases; bases outside gene matches: 0. The CDR3 is 13 amino acids. Here the CDR3 reads CASSGQGTDTQYF. For the CDR3, the DNA is TGTGCCAGCAGTGGACAGGGGACAGATACGCAGTATTTT.

The CDR3 DNA sequence: TGTGCCAGCAGTCCTGGGACAGACACTGAAGCTTTCTTT. As protein: CASSPGTDTEAFF. This chain uses TRBV6-5 with TRBJ1-1; 7 bases match TRBD1. CDR3 length equals 13 residues. With V trimmed by 5 bases and J by 3 bases, 3 bases remained unmatched. Per germline, CDR1 MNHEY and CDR2 SVGAGI.

This chain uses TRBV5-4 with TRBJ2-7, with a weak D call TRBD2 (6 bases). The CDR3 runs to 15 residues. V dropped 4 bases and J dropped 2 bases, with 16 bases sitting between them. Germline CDR1 is SGHNT and CDR2 is YYREEE (reference sequence). CDR3 nucleotide sequence: TGTGCCAGCAGCGAGGGAGGATCAGGCGCCTACGAGCAGTACTTC. It encodes CASSEGGSGAYEQYF.

Only a few counts were recorded for this clone. V is TRBV6-5 and J is TRBJ2-2, with 7 bases matching TRBD2. Germline lookup yields CDR1 MNHEY and CDR2 SVGAGI. After removal of 5 bases from V and 9 bases from J, the junction contained 9 bases not matched to a gene. The CDR3 is made up of 14 amino acids. CDR3 sequence (DNA): TGTGCCAGCAGTGCCAGCGGGGCGGTCCGGGAGCTGTTTTTT. Its translation is CASSASGAVRELFF.

This sequence joins TRBV16 and TRBJ2-7; TRBD1 matches at 8 bases. The germline gives CDR1 KGHSY, CDR2 FQNENV. Trimming at V came to 4 bases and at J to 4 bases, leaving 6 bases not matched to a gene. This CDR3 is 14 amino acids long. Here the CDR3 DNA reads TGTGCCAGCAGCCTCGACAGGGGCGGGTACGAGCAGTACTTC. This codes for CASSLDRGGYEQYF.

This clone occurred a few times. The rearrangement joins TRBV7-2 to TRBJ1-4; 9 nucleotides match TRBD1. V lost 1 base, J lost 6 bases, and 9 bases stayed unmatched. The CDR3 extends over 17 amino acids. Germline V gene sequence: CDR1 SGHTA, CDR2 FQGNSA. The CDR3 region has the DNA TGTGCCAGCAGCTTAGTCCCGGGACAGGGACGGGATGAAAAACTGTTTTTT. Translation: CASSLVPGQGRDEKLFF. The complete variable domain, with remaining parts taken from reference TRBV7-2 and TRBJ1-4, reads GAGVSQSPSNKVTEKGKDVELRCDPISGHTALYWYRQSLGQGLEFLIYFQGNSAPDKSGLPSDRFSAERTGGSVSTLTIQRTQQEDSAVYLCASSLVPGQGRDEKLFFGSGTQLSVL.

The J gene is TRBJ1-5, the V gene TRBV28; 7 bases are shared with TRBD1. Germline-derived CDR1 and CDR2 are MDHEN and SYDVKM. V lost 2 bases to trimming and J lost 2 bases; unmatched junction nucleotides: 6. The CDR3 loop spans 16 amino acids. CDR3 bases: TGTGCCAGCAGTTTACTTCCACAGGGGCGCAATCAGCCCCAGCATTTT. Encoded protein: CASSLLPQGRNQPQHF.

This clone was counted between two and nine times. The chain is built from TRBV7-3 and TRBJ2-5; TRBD2 aligns across 9 bases. There are 15 residues in the CDR3. The germline gives CDR1 SGHTA, CDR2 FQGTGA. J lost 4 bases, V lost 3 bases, and 6 bases had no gene match. CDR3 sequence (DNA): TGTGCCAGCAGCTTGGCGGGAGGGCCTCGAGAGACCCAGTACTTC. Amino acid sequence: CASSLAGGPRETQYF.

The chain couples TRBV25-1 to TRBJ1-1; TRBD1 is a possible D gene (6 bases). The CDR3 contains 14 residues. Trimming removed 5 bases at V and 1 base at J, with 11 bases between. CDR1 and CDR2 from the germline V gene are MGHDK and SYGVNS. The CDR3 sequence is CASSTTGRNTEAFF. Written as DNA, the CDR3 is TGTGCCAGCAGTACGACAGGACGGAACACTGAAGCTTTCTTT.

Regarding this clone: Relative to the germline gene, one junction end is altered; a read error may explain this. The chain has TRBV14 and TRBJ2-7; 9 bases map to TRBD1. CDR3 size: 18 residues. In germline, CDR1 is SGHDN, CDR2 FVKESK. In nucleotides, the CDR3 is TGTGCCAGCAGCCAAGGCCCCGGGACAGGGTCTTCCACGAGGGAGAACCACTTC. This translates into CASSQGPGTGSSTRENHF.

The J gene is TRBJ2-7, the V gene TRBV5-4; 13 bases are shared with TRBD2. The CDR3 length is 16 residues. The V gene's germline CDR1 is SGHNT and CDR2 YYREEE (reference sequence). V lost 4 bases, J lost 4 bases, and 8 bases stayed unmatched. The CDR3 coding sequence is TGTGCCAGCAGCCTAGGGACTAGCGGGACGACATACGAGCAGTACTTC. Its translation is CASSLGTSGTTYEQYF.

This chain connects TRBV7-9 to TRBJ2-2; D might be TRBD1 (6 bases). With 2 bases removed from V and 2 bases from J, the gap between germline ends came to 9 bases. Germline V CDR1 and CDR2: SEHNR, FQNEAQ (reference sequence). This CDR3 spans 15 amino acids. The CDR3 DNA reads TGTGCCAGCAGCTTACAGGGGAGAAACACCGGGGAGCTGTTTTTT. Residues: CASSLQGRNTGELFF.

This chain connects TRBV5-4 to TRBJ2-7; D perhaps matches TRBD2 (6 bases). Germline CDR1 and CDR2: SGHNT and YYREEE (reference sequence). This CDR3 is 14 amino acids long. Trimming stripped 3 bases from V and 5 bases from J, with 15 bases between. Here the CDR3 DNA reads TGTGCCAGCAGCTCTAAGGAGGGAACCCACGAGCAGTACTTC. Translating gives CASSSKEGTHEQYF.

The chain recombines TRBV11-2 with TRBJ2-7; a weak D match, TRBD2 (5 bases). Deletions cut 2 bases from V and 5 bases from J, with 7 bases between. CDR1 is SGHAT, CDR2 FQNNGV, per germline. The CDR3 is 12 amino acids. The CDR3 DNA follows: TGTGCCAGCAGCTTAACGGGAAACGAGCAGTACTTC. It specifies CASSLTGNEQYF.

This clone was seen a single time. This chain joins TRBV7-9 and TRBJ2-4; a weak D match, TRBD2 (6 bases). The CDR3 extends over 16 amino acids. V was trimmed by 5 bases and J by 0 bases, leaving 14 bases between them. From germline, CDR1 is SEHNR and CDR2 FQNEAQ (reference sequence). CDR3 in amino acids: CASSDTSLIAKNIQYF. CDR3 sequence (DNA): TGTGCCAGCAGCGATACTAGCCTCATAGCCAAAAACATTCAGTACTTC. The whole variable domain, filled in from reference TRBV7-9 and TRBJ2-4, reads DTGVSQNPRHKITKRGQNVTFRCDPISEHNRLYWYRQTLGQGPEFLTYFQNEAQLEKSRLLSDRFSAERPKGSFSTLEIQRTEQGDSAMYLCASSDTSLIAKNIQYFGAGTRLSVL.

The J gene is TRBJ2-7, the V gene TRBV9; 7 bases are a match to TRBD1. The trim removed 2 bases at V and 3 bases at J, leaving 5 bases unmatched. This CDR3 is built from 14 residues. Germline V gene lookup returns CDR1 SGDLS and CDR2 YYNGEE. CDR3 nucleotide sequence: TGTGCCAGCAGCGTCGGACAGGCCATCTACGAGCAGTACTTC. The encoded protein is CASSVGQAIYEQYF. Together with reference TRBV9 and TRBJ2-7, the CDR3 gives the full variable domain: DSGVTQTPKHLITATGQRVTLRCSPRSGDLSVYWYQQSLDQGLQFLIQYYNGEERAKGNILERFSAQQFPDLHSELNLSSLELGDSALYFCASSVGQAIYEQYFGPGTRLTVT.

This chain connects TRBV25-1 to TRBJ1-2; 9 nucleotides line up with TRBD1. The germline gives CDR1 MGHDK, CDR2 SYGVNS. CDR3 size: 14 residues. Germline trimming cut 4 bases from V and 7 bases from J; bases unmatched to any gene: 7. CDR3 DNA sequence: TGTGCCAGCAGTGTGCCGGGACAGGGCGCTGGCTACACCTTC. It is translated as CASSVPGQGAGYTF.

V and J are TRBV6-5 and TRBJ2-3, with 8 nucleotides matching TRBD1. V lost 4 bases, J lost 2 bases, and 8 bases stayed unmatched. Germline lookup yields CDR1 MNHEY and CDR2 SVGAGI. This CDR3 has 16 amino acids. CDR3 bases: TGTGCCAGCAGTTCGACAGGGGCCGGAAACACAGATACGCAGTATTTT. It specifies CASSSTGAGNTDTQYF.

This sequence joins TRBV9 and TRBJ2-4; 9 bases match TRBD2. With V trimmed by 2 bases and J by 0 bases, 6 bases remained unmatched. This CDR3 spans 17 amino acids. Germline V CDR1 and CDR2: SGDLS, YYNGEE. CDR3 DNA sequence: TGTGCCAGCAGCGTTGAGTGCGGGGGGGAAGCCAAAAACATTCAGTACTTC. Protein: CASSVECGGEAKNIQYF.

The V call is TRBV15, the J call TRBJ1-5; the D gene is possibly TRBD1 (5 bases). Trimming stripped 5 bases from V and 0 bases from J, with 20 bases between. Germline CDR1 is LNHNV and CDR2 is YYDKDF (reference sequence). The CDR3 runs 18 residues. The CDR3, as DNA: TGTGCCACCAGCTCCCCATCGACAGCCCCTTATAGCAATCAGCCCCAGCATTTT. Translation gives CATSSPSTAPYSNQPQHF.

The CDR3 reads CASRTTGEGYTF. CDR3 DNA: TGTGCCAGCAGGACGACAGGGGAGGGCTACACCTTC. The chain couples TRBV7-3 to TRBJ1-2, with 8 bases lining up with TRBD1. Germline CDR1 SGHTA, CDR2 FQGTGA. Unmatched junction bases numbered 5, after V lost 6 bases and J lost 8 bases. CDR3 length: 12 residues.

The chain is built from TRBV10-2 and TRBJ2-7, with D tentatively TRBD2 (5 bases). V was clipped by 0 bases and J by 1 base, with 7 bases between them. The CDR3 length is 14 residues. CDR1 is WSHSY, CDR2 SAAADI, per germline. CDR3 residues: CASSESGRSYEQYF. CDR3 nucleotide sequence: TGCGCCAGCAGTGAGTCAGGGAGATCCTACGAGCAGTACTTC.

V gene TRBV5-5 combines with J gene TRBJ2-1, with D possibly matching TRBD2 (5 bases). CDR3 size: 15 residues. Trimming removed 1 base from V and 3 bases from J, with 11 bases in between. Germline V gene sequence: CDR1 SGHKS, CDR2 YYEKEE (reference sequence). DNA for the CDR3: TGTGCCAGCAGCTTGTACAGCGGAGACTACAATGAGCAGTTCTTC. It encodes CASSLYSGDYNEQFF.

V usage is TRBV28 and J usage is TRBJ2-3; 8 bases align to TRBD2. CDR1 is MDHEN and CDR2 is SYDVKM in the germline V gene. The V gene end was trimmed by 7 bases and the J gene end by 4 bases; junction bases not matched to a gene: 7. CDR3 size: 14 residues. CDR3 residues: CASTSGGPSDTQYF. The CDR3 nucleotides are TGTGCCAGCACCTCGGGAGGGCCATCAGATACGCAGTATTTT.

V usage is TRBV28 and J usage is TRBJ1-2; 7 bases match TRBD1. This CDR3 is 14 amino acids long. J was trimmed by 3 bases and V by 1 base; bases with no gene match: 2. Germline V gives CDR1 MDHEN, CDR2 SYDVKM. The CDR3 reads CASSLSQGYYGYTF. The CDR3 DNA reads as TGTGCCAGCAGTTTATCACAGGGGTACTATGGCTACACCTTC.

The chain is built from TRBV6-1 and TRBJ1-1, with D hard to call. The germline gives CDR1 MNHNS, CDR2 SASEGT. With 5 bases removed from V and 13 bases from J, the gap between germline ends came to 14 bases. The CDR3 has 11 residues. Here the CDR3 DNA reads TGTGCCAGCAGTTTTTCCCGGGTTGGTTTCTTT. It encodes CASSFSRVGFF.

This sequence joins TRBV7-9 and TRBJ1-2; the match to TRBD1 covers 7 bases. With 5 bases clipped from V and 3 bases from J, the junction kept 3 bases outside the gene matches. Per the germline V gene, CDR1 is SEHNR and CDR2 is FQNEAQ (reference sequence). CDR3 size: 13 residues. DNA for the CDR3: TGTGCCAGCAGCCACGGACAGGACTATGGCTACACCTTC. Protein product: CASSHGQDYGYTF.

V usage is TRBV27 and J usage is TRBJ2-5; the match to TRBD2 covers 10 bases. Germline loops: CDR1 MNHEY, CDR2 SMNVEV (reference sequence). The CDR3 consists of 14 residues. With 4 bases clipped from V and 3 bases from J, the junction kept 2 bases outside the gene matches. The CDR3 DNA reads TGTGCCAGCAGTTCGCTAGCGGGGGAAGAGACCCAGTACTTC. Protein product: CASSSLAGEETQYF.